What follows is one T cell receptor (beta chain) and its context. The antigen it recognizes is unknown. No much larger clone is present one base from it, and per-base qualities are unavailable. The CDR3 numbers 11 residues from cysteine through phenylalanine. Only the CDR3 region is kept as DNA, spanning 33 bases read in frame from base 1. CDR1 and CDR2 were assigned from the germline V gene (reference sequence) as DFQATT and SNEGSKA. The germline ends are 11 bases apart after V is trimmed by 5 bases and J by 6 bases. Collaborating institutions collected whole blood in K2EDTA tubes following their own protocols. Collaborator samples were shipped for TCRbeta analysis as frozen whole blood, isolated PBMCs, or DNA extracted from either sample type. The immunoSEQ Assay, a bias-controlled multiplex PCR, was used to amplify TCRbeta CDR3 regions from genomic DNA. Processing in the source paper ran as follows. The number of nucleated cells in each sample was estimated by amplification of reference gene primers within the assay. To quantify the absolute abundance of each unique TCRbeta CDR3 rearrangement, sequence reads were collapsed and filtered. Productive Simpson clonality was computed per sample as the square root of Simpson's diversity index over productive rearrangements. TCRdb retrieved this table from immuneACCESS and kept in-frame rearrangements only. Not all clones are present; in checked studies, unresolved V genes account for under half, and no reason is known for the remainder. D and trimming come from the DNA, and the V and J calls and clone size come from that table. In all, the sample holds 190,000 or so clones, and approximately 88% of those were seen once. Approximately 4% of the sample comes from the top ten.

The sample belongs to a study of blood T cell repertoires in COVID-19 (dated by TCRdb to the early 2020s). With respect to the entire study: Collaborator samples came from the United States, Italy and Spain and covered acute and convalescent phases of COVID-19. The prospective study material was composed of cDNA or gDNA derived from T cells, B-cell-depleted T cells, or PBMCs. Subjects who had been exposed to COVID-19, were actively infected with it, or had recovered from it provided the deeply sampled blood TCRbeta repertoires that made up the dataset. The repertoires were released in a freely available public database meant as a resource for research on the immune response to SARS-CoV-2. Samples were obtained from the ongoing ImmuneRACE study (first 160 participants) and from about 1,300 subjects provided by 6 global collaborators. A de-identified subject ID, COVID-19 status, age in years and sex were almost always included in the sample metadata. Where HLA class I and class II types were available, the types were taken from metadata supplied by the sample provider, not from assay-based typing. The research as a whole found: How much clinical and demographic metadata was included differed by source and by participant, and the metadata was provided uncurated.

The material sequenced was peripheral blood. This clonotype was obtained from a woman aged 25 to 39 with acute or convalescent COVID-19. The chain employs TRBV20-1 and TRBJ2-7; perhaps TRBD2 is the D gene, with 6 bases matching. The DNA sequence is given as TGCAGTGCTCCCGCGGGAAGCGAGCAGTACTTC. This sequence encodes CSAPAGSEQYF.